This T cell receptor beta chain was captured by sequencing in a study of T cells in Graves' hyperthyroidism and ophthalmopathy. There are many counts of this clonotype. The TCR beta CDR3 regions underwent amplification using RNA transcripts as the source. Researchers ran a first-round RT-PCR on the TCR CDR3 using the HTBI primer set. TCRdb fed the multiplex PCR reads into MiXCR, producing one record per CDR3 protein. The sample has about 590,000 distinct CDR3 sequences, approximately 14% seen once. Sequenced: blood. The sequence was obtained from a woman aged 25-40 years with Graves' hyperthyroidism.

CDR3 sequence: CSVDILPGGENTEAFF. DNA of the CDR3: TGCAGCGTTGACATCCTACCAGGGGGGGAGAATACTGAAGCTTTCTTT. This chain connects TRBV29-1 to TRBJ1-1; 7 bases are a match to TRBD1. This CDR3 comprises 16 residues. V shed 3 bases, J shed 5 bases, and the junction held 15 bases outside the gene matches. CDR1 and CDR2 (germline): SQVTM, ANQGSEA.